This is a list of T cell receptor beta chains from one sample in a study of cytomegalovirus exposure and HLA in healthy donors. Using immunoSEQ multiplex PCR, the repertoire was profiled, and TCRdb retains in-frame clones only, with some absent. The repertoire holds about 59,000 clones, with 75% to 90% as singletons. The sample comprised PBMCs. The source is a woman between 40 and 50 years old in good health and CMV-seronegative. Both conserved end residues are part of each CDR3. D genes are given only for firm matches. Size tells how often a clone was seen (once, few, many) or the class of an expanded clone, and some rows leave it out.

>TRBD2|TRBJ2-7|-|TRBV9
TGTGCCAGCAGCGTAGATCTAGCGGGAGGGCCTTACGAGCAGTACTTC
CASSVDLAGGPYEQYF
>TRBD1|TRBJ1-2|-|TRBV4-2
TGTGCCAGCGGACAGGGGGTCTATGGCTACACCTTC
CASGQGVYGYTF
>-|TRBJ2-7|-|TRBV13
TGTGCCAGCAGCTTTAGCCCGGCGGGTGGCTACGAGCAGTACTTC
CASSFSPAGGYEQYF
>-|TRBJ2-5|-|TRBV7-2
TGTGCCAGCAGCTTAGCGGGCCTTTCGGAGACCCAGTACTTC
CASSLAGLSETQYF
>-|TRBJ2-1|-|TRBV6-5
TGTGCCAGCAGTTATGGGGGCCCTTACAATGAGCAGTTCTTC
CASSYGGPYNEQFF
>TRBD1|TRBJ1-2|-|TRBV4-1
TGCGCCAGCAGAACAGGGGGGTTTTATGGCTACACCTTC
CASRTGGFYGYTF
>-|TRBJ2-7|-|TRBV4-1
TGCGCCAGCAGCCAAGATACGGGATACTCCTACGAGCAGTACTTC
CASSQDTGYSYEQYF
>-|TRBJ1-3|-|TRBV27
TGTGCCAGCAGTTCGGACAGATTCTTCTCTGGAAACACCATATATTTT
CASSSDRFFSGNTIYF
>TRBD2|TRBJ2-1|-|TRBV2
TGTGCCAGCAGCCCATGGACTAGCGGGTGGAACAATGAGCAGTTCTTC
CASSPWTSGWNNEQFF
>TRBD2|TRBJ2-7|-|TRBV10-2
TGCGCCAGCAGGGGGCTAGCGGGATTCTCCGAGCAGTACTTC
CASRGLAGFSEQYF
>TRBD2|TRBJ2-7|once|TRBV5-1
TGCGCCAGCAGCTTGGTGAGGGCTAGCGGCTCCTACGAGCAGTACTTC
CASSLVRASGSYEQYF
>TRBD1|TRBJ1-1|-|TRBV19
TGTGCCAGTAGGGGACAGGGACAGAACACTGAAGCTTTCTTT
CASRGQGQNTEAFF
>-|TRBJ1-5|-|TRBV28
TGTGCCAGCAGTCGCAGGGCTTCGGAGCCCCAGCATTTT
CASSRRASEPQHF
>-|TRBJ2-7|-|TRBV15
TGTGCCACCAGCAGAGATCCGGCTAGTAACGCCTACGAGCAGTACTTC
CATSRDPASNAYEQYF
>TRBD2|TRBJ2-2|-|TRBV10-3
TGTGCCATCAGTCGGACTAGCGGGAGGGGCGGGGAGCTGTTTTTT
CAISRTSGRGGELFF
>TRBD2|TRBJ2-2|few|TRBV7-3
TGTGCCAGCAGCTTGAATCCGGGACTAGCGGCCACCGGGGAGCTGTTTTTT
CASSLNPGLAATGELFF
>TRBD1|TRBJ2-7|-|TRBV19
TGTGCCAGTAGTATAACTACCGGGACAGGGGTTTACGAGCAGTACTTC
CASSITTGTGVYEQYF
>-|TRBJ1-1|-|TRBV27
TGTGCCAGCAGTTCACTCACGAACACTGAAGCTTTCTTT
CASSSLTNTEAFF
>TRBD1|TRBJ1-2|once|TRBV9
TGTGCCAGCAGCGTCGACCAGGGGGCGCGCTATGGCTACACCTTC
CASSVDQGARYGYTF
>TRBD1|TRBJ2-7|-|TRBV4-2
TGTGCCAGCAGCCAGGTCAGATACAGGGGACCTGCTTCCGAGCAGTACTTC
CASSQVRYRGPASEQYF
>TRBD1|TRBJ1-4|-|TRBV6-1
TGTGCCAGCAGGACAGGGGGTGAAAAACTGTTTTTT
CASRTGGEKLFF
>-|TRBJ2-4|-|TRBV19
TGTGCCAGTACCCGCCGGGGTTTGGAAAACATTCAGTACTTC
CASTRRGLENIQYF
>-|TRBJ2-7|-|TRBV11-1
TGTGCCAGCAGCTTAGTGGGTCAGGCTTGGCAGTACTTC
CASSLVGQAWQYF
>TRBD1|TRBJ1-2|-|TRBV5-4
TGTGCCAGCAGCTTGGCAGGGGGCTATGGCTACACCTTC
CASSLAGGYGYTF
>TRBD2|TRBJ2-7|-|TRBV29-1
TGCAGCGTTGCTAGCGGGAGGACAACCTACGAGCAGTACTTC
CSVASGRTTYEQYF
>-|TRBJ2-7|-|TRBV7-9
TGTGCCAGCAGCTTAGTCGGGGTTGAACGGTACCCCACCTACGAGCAGTACTTC
CASSLVGVERYPTYEQYF
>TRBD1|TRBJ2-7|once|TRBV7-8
TGTGCCAGCAGCTGGGGACAGGGGAATTCCTACGAGCAGTACTTC
CASSWGQGNSYEQYF
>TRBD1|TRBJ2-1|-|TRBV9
TGTGCCAGCAGCGTAGCGGGACAGAGACAGTTCTTC
CASSVAGQRQFF
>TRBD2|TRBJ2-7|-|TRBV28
TGTGCCAGCAGTTTAGGGGGACTAGCGGGATACGAGCAGTACTTC
CASSLGGLAGYEQYF
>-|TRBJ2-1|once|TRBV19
TGTGCCAGTAGTTGGCAGGGAAATCGAGCGTCAGCCTACAATGAGCAGTTCTTC
CASSWQGNRASAYNEQFF
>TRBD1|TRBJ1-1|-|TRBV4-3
TGCGCCAGCAGCCGAACAGGGGGCGCGGACACTGAAGCTTTCTTT
CASSRTGGADTEAFF
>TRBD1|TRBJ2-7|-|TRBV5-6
TGTGCCAGCAGCTTCGGGACAGGTACCTACGAGCAGTACTTC
CASSFGTGTYEQYF
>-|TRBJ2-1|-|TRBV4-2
TGTGCCAGCAGCCAAGAAACCGGGACATTTAGCTCCTACAATGAGCAGTTCTTC
CASSQETGTFSSYNEQFF
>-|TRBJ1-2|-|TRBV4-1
TGCGCCAGCAGCCAAGGCCTGAGGGATAACTATGGCTACACCTTC
CASSQGLRDNYGYTF
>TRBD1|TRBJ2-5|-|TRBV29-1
TGCAGCGTTGAGGGGACAGAAGAGACCCAGTACTTC
CSVEGTEETQYF
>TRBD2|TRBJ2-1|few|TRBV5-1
TGCGCCAGCAGCTCGGGACTAGCAAACCCCGATGAGCAGTTCTTC
CASSSGLANPDEQFF
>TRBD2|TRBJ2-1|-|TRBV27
TGTGCCAGCAGCTGGACTAGCAGATACAATGAGCAGTTCTTC
CASSWTSRYNEQFF
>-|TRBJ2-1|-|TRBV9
TGTGCCAGCAGCGTAGGGGCCACTTCCTACAATGAGCAGTTCTTC
CASSVGATSYNEQFF
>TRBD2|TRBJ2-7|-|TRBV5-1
TGCGCCAGCAGCCCCTCCTTGGGGGGGGGTTCCTACGAGCAGTACTTC
CASSPSLGGGSYEQYF
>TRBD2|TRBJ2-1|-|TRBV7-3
TGTGCCAGCAGCCTCCCGACTAGCGGTGAGCAGTTCTTC
CASSLPTSGEQFF
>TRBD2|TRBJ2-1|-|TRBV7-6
TGTGCCAGCAGGTCTAAGCGGGACCTATACAATGAGCAGTTCTTC
CASRSKRDLYNEQFF